The 20 T cell receptor beta chains below all came from one sample that was sequenced in a study of T cell responses to AZD1222 COVID-19 vaccine. Clones were sequenced by immunoSEQ multiplex PCR, and TCRdb holds only the in-frame ones, with some missing. Among tens of thousands of clones listed, more than 75% were seen once. The material was peripheral blood, obtained on day 0 of MenACWY control vaccination. The receptor set was obtained from an adult in good health.

This rearrangement joins TRBV4-3 to TRBJ2-1, with D maybe TRBD2 (6 bases). V was clipped by 0 bases and J by 6 bases, with 18 bases between them. The CDR3 has 17 residues. Germline V gene sequence: CDR1 LGHNA, CDR2 YSLEER. The CDR3: CASSQEATGAFFNEQFF. The CDR3, as DNA: TGCGCCAGCAGCCAAGAGGCGACGGGAGCGTTTTTCAATGAGCAGTTCTTC.

This clone has only one observation. The genes are TRBV10-3 and TRBJ2-2, with 9 bases fitting TRBD2. The germline V gene encodes CDR1 ENHRY and CDR2 SYGVKD. With V trimmed by 6 bases and J by 1 base, 6 bases remained unmatched. The CDR3 totals 16 residues. Written as DNA, the CDR3 is TGTGCCATCAGCTCCGGGACTAGCAAGAACACCGGGGAGCTGTTTTTT. Its protein product is CAISSGTSKNTGELFF.

This chain connects TRBV25-1 to TRBJ1-1; D may be TRBD1 (6 bases). Trimming shortened V by 4 bases and J by 6 bases, and 12 bases separated the two germline ends. CDR3 length equals 13 residues. In germline, CDR1 is MGHDK, CDR2 SYGVNS. The CDR3 loop reads CASSVGTPPEAFF. The DNA for the CDR3 is TGTGCCAGCAGTGTTGGGACACCGCCTGAAGCTTTCTTT.

DNA of the CDR3: TGTGCCAGCAGCTTGCGGCTAGCGAGTTACGAGCAGTACTTC. Its translation is CASSLRLASYEQYF. The J gene is TRBJ2-7, the V gene TRBV5-6, with D tentatively TRBD2 (6 bases). Germline V lookup: CDR1 SGHDT, CDR2 YYEEEE. The CDR3 covers 14 residues. V lost 1 base and J 4 bases, leaving 12 bases between the germline ends.

This rearrangement joins TRBV19 to TRBJ2-1; tentative D call: TRBD1 (6 bases). Trimming stripped 3 bases from V and 0 bases from J, with 12 bases between. Germline V gives CDR1 LNHDA, CDR2 SQIVND (reference sequence). The CDR3 covers 16 residues. CDR3 DNA sequence: TGTGCCAGTAGTATGGCAGGGGTTAACTCCTACAATGAGCAGTTCTTC. It specifies CASSMAGVNSYNEQFF.

J is TRBJ2-6 and V is TRBV4-2; D is unresolved. The V gene's germline CDR1 is LGHNA and CDR2 YNFKEQ. Trimming stripped 3 bases from V and 0 bases from J, with 9 bases between. The CDR3 length is 16 residues. DNA of the CDR3: TGTGCCAGCAGCCAGTCCGATTCCTCTGGGGCCAACGTCCTGACTTTC. This gives the protein CASSQSDSSGANVLTF.

The rearrangement uses TRBV7-7 and TRBJ2-2; D remains unclear. CDR1 and CDR2 (germline): SSHAT, FNYEAQ (reference sequence). Trimming took 1 base from V and 3 from J, leaving 12 bases between them. This CDR3 is 16 amino acids long. Here the CDR3 reads CASSLEGGVDTGELFF. CDR3 nucleotides: TGTGCCAGCAGCTTAGAAGGTGGGGTTGACACCGGGGAGCTGTTTTTT. The full variable domain, completed using reference TRBV7-7 and TRBJ2-2, is GAGVSQSPRYKVTKRGQDVTLRCDPISSHATLYWYQQALGQGPEFLTYFNYEAQPDKSGLPSDRFSAERPEGSISTLTIQRTEQRDSAMYRCASSLEGGVDTGELFFGEGSRLTVL.

The V and J genes are TRBV10-2 and TRBJ2-3; D not certain. Germline V CDR1 and CDR2: WSHSY, SAAADI. V was clipped by 5 bases and J by 2 bases, with 2 bases between them. CDR3 length: 11 residues. In DNA form, the CDR3 reads TGCGCCAGCAGTCCCACAGATACGCAGTATTTT. The encoded protein is CASSPTDTQYF.

The chain couples TRBV7-2 to TRBJ2-1; 7 nucleotides align to TRBD1. Germline values: CDR1 SGHTA, CDR2 FQGNSA. Trimming removed 5 bases from V and 15 bases from J; junction bases left unmatched: 13. This CDR3 region has 13 residues. CDR3 nucleotide sequence: TGTGCCAGCAGCCCCCAACAGGGGCCCCGGAGGTTCTTC. Its protein is CASSPQQGPRRFF.

The gene calls are TRBV19 and TRBJ1-5; D is uncertain. The CDR3 covers 14 residues. Trimming pared 11 bases from V and 3 bases from J, leaving 17 bases between. Germline-derived CDR1 and CDR2 are LNHDA and SQIVND (reference sequence). The CDR3 reads CASNGPNPNQPQHF. The CDR3 region has the DNA TGTGCCTCCAATGGGCCCAACCCCAATCAGCCCCAGCATTTT.

The chain has TRBV28 and TRBJ2-1, with 10 bases fitting TRBD1. The ends lost 3 bases at V and 2 bases at J; junction bases unmatched: 4. The CDR3 has 16 residues. Germline values: CDR1 MDHEN, CDR2 SYDVKM. CDR3 residues: CASSLSTGGTYNEQFF. For the CDR3, the DNA is TGTGCCAGCAGTTTGTCGACAGGGGGCACCTACAATGAGCAGTTCTTC.

The chain recombines TRBV6-5 with TRBJ1-1; TRBD1 is a possible D gene (6 bases). Germline V gives CDR1 MNHEY, CDR2 SVGAGI. Trimming pared 2 bases from V and 5 bases from J, leaving 15 bases between. This CDR3 spans 15 amino acids. The DNA of the CDR3 is TGTGCCAGCAGTTACGAGGGGGGGCGCGAGACTGAAGCTTTCTTT. Translation gives CASSYEGGRETEAFF.

The CDR3 loop reads CASSPITGTGYSEQYF. CDR3 DNA sequence: TGTGCCAGCAGTCCAATTACCGGGACAGGGTATTCCGAGCAGTACTTC. V and J are TRBV7-2 and TRBJ2-7; 9 bases align to TRBD1. Per germline, CDR1 SGHTA and CDR2 FQGNSA. Trimming at V came to 6 bases and at J to 6 bases, leaving 15 bases not matched to a gene. The length of the CDR3 is 16 residues.

The chain recombines TRBV28 with TRBJ2-5, with TRBD1 matching over 9 bases. The germline CDR1 and CDR2 sequences are MDHEN and SYDVKM. V was pared by 6 bases and J by 9 bases, with 11 bases of the junction left unmatched. The CDR3 spans 14 residues. CDR3 sequence: CASSPSPRQGAQYF. DNA for the CDR3: TGTGCCAGCAGCCCCTCCCCCCGACAGGGGGCCCAGTACTTC. Variable domain in full (rest from reference TRBV28 and TRBJ2-5): DVKVTQSSRYLVKRTGEKVFLECVQDMDHENMFWYRQDPGLGLRLIYFSYDVKMKEKGDIPEGYSVSREKKERFSLILESASTNQTSMYLCASSPSPRQGAQYFGPGTRLLVL.

This clone was observed a handful of times. The chain couples TRBV30 to TRBJ1-5; TRBD1 agrees at 8 bases. J gave up 5 bases and V 5 bases, and 5 bases lay outside the gene matches. CDR1 and CDR2 (germline): GTSNPN, SVGIG (reference sequence). This CDR3 has 13 amino acids. Here the CDR3 DNA reads TGTGCCTGGGCGCTGACAGGGGATCAGCCCCAGCATTTT. Its translation: CAWALTGDQPQHF.

The gene calls are TRBV5-3 and TRBJ2-1; D might be TRBD2 (5 bases). TRBV5-3 is identified as an open reading frame with a role that is uncertain. Trimming removed 4 bases at V and 7 bases at J, with 18 bases between. The CDR3 has 15 amino acids. The CDR3: CARSRTVSAGNEQFF. The CDR3 nucleotides read TGTGCCAGAAGCCGGACTGTAAGTGCGGGTAATGAGCAGTTCTTC.

The chain uses TRBV6-5 and TRBJ1-6, with a possible D match to TRBD1 (6 bases). Germline values: CDR1 MNHEY, CDR2 SVGAGI. This CDR3 has 15 residues. V was clipped by 0 bases and J by 7 bases, with 10 bases between them. The CDR3 DNA reads as TGTGCCAGCAGTTACTCCGGACAGACCAATTCACCCCTCCACTTT. Amino acids: CASSYSGQTNSPLHF.

The gene calls are TRBV29-1 and TRBJ2-2, with TRBD1 identical over 8 bases. There are 15 residues in the CDR3. Germline CDR1 reads SQVTM; CDR2 reads ANQGSEA. Trimming removed 6 bases from V and 4 bases from J; junction bases left unmatched: 10. The CDR3 DNA is TGCAGCGTGGCTAGGACAGGGACGGGCACCGGGGAGCTGTTTTTT. This codes for CSVARTGTGTGELFF.

The chain carries TRBV7-2 and TRBJ2-7; D is unresolved. CDR3 length: 17 amino acids. Looked up from germline, CDR1 is SGHTA and CDR2 is FQGNSA. With 5 bases removed from V and 3 bases from J, the gap between germline ends came to 23 bases. DNA for the CDR3: TGTGCCAGCAGCCCGCGGTCGTCCCCGTCTGGGTACTACGAGCAGTACTTC. It codes for CASSPRSSPSGYYEQYF.

The rearrangement links TRBV18 to TRBJ1-6, with a weak D call TRBD1 (5 bases). V was trimmed by 3 bases and J by 6 bases, leaving 15 bases between them. Per the germline V gene, CDR1 is KGHSH and CDR2 is LQKENI. The CDR3 covers 16 residues. CDR3 sequence: CASSPREAGGNSPLHF. As DNA, the CDR3 is TGTGCCAGCTCACCCCGGGAAGCGGGGGGTAATTCACCCCTCCACTTT.